Shown below are 18 T cell receptor beta chains from a single sample sequenced in a study of T cell repertoires in cytomegalovirus infection. A single record per CDR3 protein comes from TCRdb applying MiXCR to the reads. The sample yields about 360,000 distinct CDR3 sequences, roughly 20% seen once. Sequencing was carried out using PBMCs. Receptor source: a human donor in good health (CMV status not recorded). Some clones in this sample may be carry-over from other donors' samples.

The rearrangement links TRBV4-1 to TRBJ2-3, with 9 nucleotides matching TRBD2. The CDR3 covers 17 residues. The J segment lost 2 bases and the V segment lost 4 bases, leaving 10 bases of the junction unmatched. Germline CDR1 and CDR2: MGHRA and YSYEKL. CDR3 bases: TGCGCCAGCAGCCGCCGATCGACTAGCGGATTCACAGATACGCAGTATTTT. As protein: CASSRRSTSGFTDTQYF.

This clonotype was found a few times. The chain links TRBV7-2 to TRBJ1-2, with D maybe TRBD1 (6 bases). Between the trimmed V and J ends, which lost 3 bases and 0 bases, there was a span of 11 bases. The CDR3 contains 15 residues. From germline, CDR1 is SGHTA and CDR2 FQGNSA. The CDR3 nucleotides are TGTGCCAGCAGCTTCCAGGGGCGCTCTAACTATGGCTACACCTTC. This translates into CASSFQGRSNYGYTF.

The chain couples TRBV20-1 to TRBJ2-1; D is unresolved. Deletions cut 0 bases from V and 9 bases from J, with 15 bases between. CDR3 length: 14 amino acids. Germline lookup yields CDR1 DFQATT and CDR2 SNEGSKA (reference sequence). This CDR3 is CSARDPSSWGEQFF. The CDR3 DNA sequence: TGCAGTGCTAGAGATCCGAGCTCGTGGGGTGAGCAGTTCTTC.

This clonotype was detected only a few times. The chain employs TRBV19 and TRBJ1-1, with D uncertain. V lost 0 bases, J lost 2 bases, and 7 bases lay in between. The germline gives CDR1 LNHDA, CDR2 SQIVND (reference sequence). The CDR3 totals 14 residues. In DNA form, the CDR3 reads TGTGCCAGTAGTATAGATGGGCCAAACACTGAAGCTTTCTTT. It translates to CASSIDGPNTEAFF.

At least ten counts were recorded for this clonotype. This chain joins TRBV7-8 and TRBJ2-3, with 10 bases lining up with TRBD2. The CDR3 totals 19 residues. In germline, CDR1 is SGHVS, CDR2 FQNEAQ. J gave up 0 bases and V 1 base, and 10 bases lay outside the gene matches. As DNA, the CDR3 is TGTGCCAGCAGCTTAGGCAGGACGGCTAGCGGGGGAAGCACAGATACGCAGTATTTT. This codes for CASSLGRTASGGSTDTQYF.

In its sample, this clonotype was seen many times. The chain is built from TRBV7-9 and TRBJ2-3; 10 bases fit TRBD2. With V trimmed by 2 bases and J by 4 bases, 6 bases remained unmatched. Germline loops: CDR1 SEHNR, CDR2 FQNEAQ (reference sequence). This CDR3 region has 16 residues. The CDR3 nucleotides read TGTGCCAGCAGCTTACTTAGCGGGAGGACAGCAGATACGCAGTATTTT. Amino acids: CASSLLSGRTADTQYF.

This clonotype was observed at least ten times. This chain uses TRBV7-9 with TRBJ2-7; 8 bases line up with TRBD2. Trimming took 3 bases from V and 3 from J; bases not matched to a gene: 4. From germline, CDR1 is SEHNR and CDR2 FQNEAQ (reference sequence). CDR3 length: 14 residues. CDR3 nucleotides: TGTGCCAGCAGCTTTCGGGGACTAGACTACGAGCAGTACTTC. Its translation: CASSFRGLDYEQYF. Complete variable domain (other parts from reference TRBV7-9 and TRBJ2-7): DTGVSQNPRHKITKRGQNVTFRCDPISEHNRLYWYRQTLGQGPEFLTYFQNEAQLEKSRLLSDRFSAERPKGSFSTLEIQRTEQGDSAMYLCASSFRGLDYEQYFGPGTRLTVT.

The sample holds many counts of this clonotype. The chain links TRBV28 to TRBJ2-1; a weak D match, TRBD2 (6 bases). The length of the CDR3 is 13 residues. The V end lost 6 bases, the J end lost 4 bases, and 10 bases lay between the germline ends. Germline lookup yields CDR1 MDHEN and CDR2 SYDVKM. Written as DNA, the CDR3 is TGTGCCAGCAGGCGGGACGAGTACAATGAGCAGTTCTTC. Residues: CASRRDEYNEQFF.

This clonotype was seen a handful of times. The chain has TRBV11-2 and TRBJ1-5; unclear D gene. Trimming stripped 3 bases from V and 1 base from J, with 4 bases between. Germline V gene lookup returns CDR1 SGHAT and CDR2 FQNNGV. CDR3 length: 13 amino acids. CDR3 in DNA: TGTGCCAGCAGCTTCCTGAGCAATCAGCCCCAGCATTTT. Translating gives CASSFLSNQPQHF.

The chain uses TRBV10-3 and TRBJ2-7; D is unclear. Germline values: CDR1 ENHRY, CDR2 SYGVKD. This CDR3 contains 16 residues. The V end was cut by 4 bases, the J end by 1 base, with 17 bases between. CDR3 loop: CAISAVGPKTSYEQYF. The DNA for the CDR3 is TGTGCCATCAGTGCGGTCGGACCGAAGACTTCCTACGAGCAGTACTTC.

There are many counts of this clonotype. The chain uses TRBV11-2 and TRBJ2-3, with no clear D. V lost 4 bases and J lost 2, with 10 bases in between. The CDR3 spans 14 residues. The germline V gene has CDR1 SGHAT and CDR2 FQNNGV. The CDR3 nucleotides read TGTGCCAGCAGCTCTCGGACCTACACAGATACGCAGTATTTT. Amino acid sequence: CASSSRTYTDTQYF.

With respect to this clonotype: One base away lies a much larger clone, so this may be a sequencing read error. The chain combines TRBV7-2 with TRBJ2-1, with 8 bases lining up with TRBD2. This CDR3 has 14 amino acids. Germline CDR1 is SGHTA and CDR2 is FQGNSA. The CDR3 loop is CASSAGLVSNGQFF. DNA for the CDR3: TGTGCCAGCAGCGCGGGACTAGTCAGCAATGGGCAGTTCTTC.

There are many counts of this clonotype. The chain uses TRBV7-2 and TRBJ2-5; D uncertain. CDR3 length equals 14 residues. V was shortened by 5 bases and J by 3 bases, with 13 bases between the two germline ends. The germline V gene has CDR1 SGHTA and CDR2 FQGNSA. CDR3 amino acids: CASSPDFAEETQYF. The CDR3 region has the DNA TGTGCCAGCAGCCCCGATTTCGCGGAAGAGACCCAGTACTTC.

This clonotype has ten or more counts. V usage is TRBV6-6 and J usage is TRBJ2-1, with a weak D call TRBD1 (7 bases). The CDR3 runs 15 residues. Trimming removed 5 bases at V and 0 bases at J, with 11 bases between. CDR1 is MNHNY, CDR2 SVGAGI, per germline (reference sequence). This chain's CDR3 is CASSQGGPSYNEQFF. The CDR3 DNA reads as TGTGCCAGCAGTCAGGGGGGCCCCTCCTACAATGAGCAGTTCTTC.

Ten or more counts support this clonotype. J is TRBJ2-6 and V is TRBV28, with D tentatively TRBD1 or TRBD2 (5 bases each). Per the germline V gene, CDR1 is MDHEN and CDR2 is SYDVKM. V lost 2 bases, J lost 4 bases, and 9 bases lay in between. The CDR3 contains 15 residues. For the CDR3, the DNA is TGTGCCAGCAGTTTAGTGGGGACCGGGGCCAACGTCCTGACTTTC. This sequence encodes CASSLVGTGANVLTF.

The chain links TRBV12-3 or TRBV12-4 to TRBJ2-1; 9 nucleotides match TRBD1. The junction had 5 bases not matched to a gene; V was cut back by 4 bases and J by 7 bases. The CDR3 loop spans 14 amino acids. As DNA, the CDR3 is TGTGCCAGCAGTTCCCAGGACAGGGGAAATGAGCAGTTCTTC. It encodes CASSSQDRGNEQFF.

The rearrangement links TRBV11-2 to TRBJ1-1; TRBD1 matches at 8 bases. The CDR3 totals 16 residues. With 4 bases clipped from V and 0 bases from J, the junction kept 7 bases outside the gene matches. The germline CDR1 and CDR2 sequences are SGHAT and FQNNGV. The CDR3 is CASSSRTGQVNTEAFF. Here the CDR3 DNA reads TGTGCCAGCAGCTCTAGGACGGGACAGGTGAACACTGAAGCTTTCTTT.

V usage is TRBV12-3 or TRBV12-4 and J usage is TRBJ1-1, with D hard to call. The CDR3 runs 13 residues. The germline V and J ends were trimmed by 6 bases and 1 base, with 9 bases remaining between them. CDR3 sequence (DNA): TGTGCCAGCAGCCGATTAGGGAACACTGAAGCTTTCTTT. It specifies CASSRLGNTEAFF.